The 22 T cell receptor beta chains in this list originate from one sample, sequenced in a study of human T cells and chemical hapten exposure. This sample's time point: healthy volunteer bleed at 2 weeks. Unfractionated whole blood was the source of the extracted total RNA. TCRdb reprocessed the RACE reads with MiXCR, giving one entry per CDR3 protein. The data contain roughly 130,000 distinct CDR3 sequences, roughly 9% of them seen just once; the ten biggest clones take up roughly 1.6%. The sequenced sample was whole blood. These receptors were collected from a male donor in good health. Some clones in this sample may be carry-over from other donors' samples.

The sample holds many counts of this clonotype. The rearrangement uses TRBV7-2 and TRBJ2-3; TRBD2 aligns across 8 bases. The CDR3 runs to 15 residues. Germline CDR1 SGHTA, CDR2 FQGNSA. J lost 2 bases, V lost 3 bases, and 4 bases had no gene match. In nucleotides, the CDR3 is TGTGCCAGCAGCTTCCAGCGGGGGTACACAGATACGCAGTATTTT. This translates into CASSFQRGYTDTQYF. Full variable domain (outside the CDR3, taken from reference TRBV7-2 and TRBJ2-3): GAGVSQSPSNKVTEKGKDVELRCDPISGHTALYWYRQSLGQGLEFLIYFQGNSAPDKSGLPSDRFSAERTGGSVSTLTIQRTQQEDSAVYLCASSFQRGYTDTQYFGPGTRLTVL.

The CDR3 region is CASSLEEAGGANQPQHF. Written as DNA, the CDR3 is TGTGCCAGCAGCTTAGAAGAGGCAGGGGGTGCCAATCAGCCCCAGCATTTT. This rearrangement joins TRBV11-2 to TRBJ1-5; 7 nucleotides line up with TRBD1. With V trimmed by 0 bases and J by 3 bases, 8 bases remained unmatched. This CDR3 is built from 17 residues. Germline V gene sequence: CDR1 SGHAT, CDR2 FQNNGV. The full variable domain, completed using reference TRBV11-2 and TRBJ1-5, is EAGVAQSPRYKIIEKRQSVAFWCNPISGHATLYWYQQILGQGPKLLIQFQNNGVVDDSQLPKDRFSAERLKGVDSTLKIQPAKLEDSAVYLCASSLEEAGGANQPQHFGDGTRLSIL.

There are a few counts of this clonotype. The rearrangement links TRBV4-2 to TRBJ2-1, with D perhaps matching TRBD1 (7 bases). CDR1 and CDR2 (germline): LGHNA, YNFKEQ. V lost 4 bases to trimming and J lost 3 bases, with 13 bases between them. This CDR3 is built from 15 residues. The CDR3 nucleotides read TGTGCCAGCAGCCCTGGCGGGACAGTCTACAATGAGCAGTTCTTC. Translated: CASSPGGTVYNEQFF.

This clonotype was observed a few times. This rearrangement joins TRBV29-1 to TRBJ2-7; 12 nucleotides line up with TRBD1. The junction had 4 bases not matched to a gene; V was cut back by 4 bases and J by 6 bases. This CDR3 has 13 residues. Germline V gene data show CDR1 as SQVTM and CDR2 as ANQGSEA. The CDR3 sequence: CSVVGTGGSEQYF. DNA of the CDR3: TGCAGCGTTGTCGGGACAGGGGGCAGCGAGCAGTACTTC.

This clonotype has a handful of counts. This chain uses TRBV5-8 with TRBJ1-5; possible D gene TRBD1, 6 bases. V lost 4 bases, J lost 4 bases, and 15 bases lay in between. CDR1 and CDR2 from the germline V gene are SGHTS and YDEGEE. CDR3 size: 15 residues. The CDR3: CASSGPGQWNQPQHF. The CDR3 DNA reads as TGTGCCAGCAGCGGACCGGGACAATGGAATCAGCCCCAGCATTTT.

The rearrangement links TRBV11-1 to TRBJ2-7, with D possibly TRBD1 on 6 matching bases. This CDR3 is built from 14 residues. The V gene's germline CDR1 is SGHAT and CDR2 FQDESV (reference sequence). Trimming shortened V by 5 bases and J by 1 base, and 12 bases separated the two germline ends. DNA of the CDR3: TGTGCCAGCAGCCCCGGGACACTATCCTACGAGCAGTACTTC. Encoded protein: CASSPGTLSYEQYF.

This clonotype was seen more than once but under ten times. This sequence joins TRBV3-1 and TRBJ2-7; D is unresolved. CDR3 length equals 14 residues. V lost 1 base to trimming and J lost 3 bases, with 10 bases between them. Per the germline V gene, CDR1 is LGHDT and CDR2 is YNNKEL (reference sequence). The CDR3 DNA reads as TGTGCCAGCAGCCAAGGCGTTGGGCACTACGAGCAGTACTTC. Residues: CASSQGVGHYEQYF.

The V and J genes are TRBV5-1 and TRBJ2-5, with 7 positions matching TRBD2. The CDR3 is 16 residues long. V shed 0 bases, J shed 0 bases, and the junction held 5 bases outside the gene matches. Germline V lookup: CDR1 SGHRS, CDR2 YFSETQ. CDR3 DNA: TGCGCCAGCAGCTTGGGCCCACTAGCGCACCAAGAGACCCAGTACTTC. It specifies CASSLGPLAHQETQYF.

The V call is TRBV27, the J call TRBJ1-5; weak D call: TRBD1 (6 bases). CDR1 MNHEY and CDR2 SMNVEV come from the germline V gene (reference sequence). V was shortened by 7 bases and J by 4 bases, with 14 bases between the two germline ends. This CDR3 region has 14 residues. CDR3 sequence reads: CASNQGGLNQPQHF. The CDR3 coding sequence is TGTGCCAGCAATCAAGGGGGGCTTAATCAGCCCCAGCATTTT.

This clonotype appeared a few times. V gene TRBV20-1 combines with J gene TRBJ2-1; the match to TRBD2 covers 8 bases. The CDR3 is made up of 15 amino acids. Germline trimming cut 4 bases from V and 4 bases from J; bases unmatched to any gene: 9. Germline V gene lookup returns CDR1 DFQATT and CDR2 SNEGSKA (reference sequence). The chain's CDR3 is CSAKPAGASYNEQFF. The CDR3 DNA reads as TGCAGTGCTAAACCAGCGGGGGCTTCTTACAATGAGCAGTTCTTC.

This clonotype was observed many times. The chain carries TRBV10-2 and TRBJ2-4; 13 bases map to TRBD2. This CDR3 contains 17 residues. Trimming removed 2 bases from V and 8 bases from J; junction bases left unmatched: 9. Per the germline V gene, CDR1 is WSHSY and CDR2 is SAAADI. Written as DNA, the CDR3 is TGCGCCAGCAGTGAGATCGGACTAGCGGGAGCGGGCGACATTCAGTACTTC. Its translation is CASSEIGLAGAGDIQYF.

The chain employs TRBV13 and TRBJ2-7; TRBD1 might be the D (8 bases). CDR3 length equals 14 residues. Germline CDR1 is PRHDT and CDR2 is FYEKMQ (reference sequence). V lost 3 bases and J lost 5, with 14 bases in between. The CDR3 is CASSFSQGGDEQYF. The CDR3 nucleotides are TGTGCCAGCAGCTTTTCACAGGGGGGGGACGAGCAGTACTTC.

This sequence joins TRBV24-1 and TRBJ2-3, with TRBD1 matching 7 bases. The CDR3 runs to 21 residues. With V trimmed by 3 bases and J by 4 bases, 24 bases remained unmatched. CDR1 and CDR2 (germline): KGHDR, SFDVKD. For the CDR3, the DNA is TGTGCCACCAGTGATAATAAGGGGCAGGGGGAAGATCGATACGGGGCAGATACGCAGTATTTT. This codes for CATSDNKGQGEDRYGADTQYF.

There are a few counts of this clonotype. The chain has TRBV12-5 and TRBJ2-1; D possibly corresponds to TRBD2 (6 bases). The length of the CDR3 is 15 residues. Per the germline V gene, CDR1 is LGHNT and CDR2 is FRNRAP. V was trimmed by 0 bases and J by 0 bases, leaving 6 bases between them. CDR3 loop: CASGLVGGSYNEQFF. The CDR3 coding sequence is TGTGCTAGTGGTTTGGTCGGGGGCTCCTACAATGAGCAGTTCTTC.

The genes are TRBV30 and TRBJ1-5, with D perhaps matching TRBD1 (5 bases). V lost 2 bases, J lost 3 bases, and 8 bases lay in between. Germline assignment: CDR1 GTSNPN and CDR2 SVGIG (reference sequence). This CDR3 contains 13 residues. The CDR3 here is CAWSMGDNQPQHF. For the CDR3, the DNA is TGTGCCTGGAGTATGGGGGACAATCAGCCCCAGCATTTT.

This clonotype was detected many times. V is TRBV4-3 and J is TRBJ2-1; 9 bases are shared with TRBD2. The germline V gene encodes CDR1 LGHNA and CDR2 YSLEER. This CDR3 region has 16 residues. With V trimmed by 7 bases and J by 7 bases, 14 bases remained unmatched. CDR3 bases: TGCGCCAGCAAGCTACTCGGCGGGGGGGCAGAAAATGAGCAGTTCTTC. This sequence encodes CASKLLGGGAENEQFF.

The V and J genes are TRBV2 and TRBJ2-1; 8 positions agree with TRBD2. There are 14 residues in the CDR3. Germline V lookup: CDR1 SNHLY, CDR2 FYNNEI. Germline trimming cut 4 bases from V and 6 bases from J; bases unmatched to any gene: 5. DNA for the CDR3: TGTGCCAGCAGTGCAGCGGGAGCGACCAATGAGCAGTTCTTC. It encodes CASSAAGATNEQFF. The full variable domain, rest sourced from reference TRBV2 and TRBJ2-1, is EPEVTQTPSHQVTQMGQEVILRCVPISNHLYFYWYRQILGQKVEFLVSFYNNEISEKSEIFDDQFSVERPDGSNFTLKIRSTKLEDSAMYFCASSAAGATNEQFFGPGTRLTVL.

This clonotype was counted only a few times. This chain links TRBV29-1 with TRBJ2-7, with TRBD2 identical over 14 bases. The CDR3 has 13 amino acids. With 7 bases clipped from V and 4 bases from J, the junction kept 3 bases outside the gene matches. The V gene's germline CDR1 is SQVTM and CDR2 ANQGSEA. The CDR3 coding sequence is TGCAGCGGGACTAGCGGGGGGAGTTACGAGCAGTACTTC. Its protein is CSGTSGGSYEQYF.

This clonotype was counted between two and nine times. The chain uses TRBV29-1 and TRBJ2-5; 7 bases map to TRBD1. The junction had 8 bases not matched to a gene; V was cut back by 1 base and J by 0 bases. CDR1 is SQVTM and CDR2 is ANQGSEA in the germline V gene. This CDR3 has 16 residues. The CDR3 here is CSVEGLDRLYQETQYF. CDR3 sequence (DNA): TGCAGCGTTGAAGGGCTGGACAGGCTTTACCAAGAGACCCAGTACTTC.

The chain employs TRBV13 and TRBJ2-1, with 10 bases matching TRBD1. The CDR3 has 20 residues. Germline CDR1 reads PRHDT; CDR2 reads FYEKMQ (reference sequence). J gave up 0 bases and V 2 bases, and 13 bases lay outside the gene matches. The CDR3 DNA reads TGTGCCAGCAGCTTATATCGTCGGGACAGGGGCCGCAGCTCCTACAATGAGCAGTTCTTC. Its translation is CASSLYRRDRGRSSYNEQFF.

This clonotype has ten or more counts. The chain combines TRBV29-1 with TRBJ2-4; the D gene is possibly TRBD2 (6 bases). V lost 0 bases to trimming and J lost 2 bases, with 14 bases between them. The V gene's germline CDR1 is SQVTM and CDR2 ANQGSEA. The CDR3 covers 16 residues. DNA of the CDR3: TGCAGCGTTGAAGATCGGGGGTTTCGTACCAAAAACATTCAGTACTTC. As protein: CSVEDRGFRTKNIQYF.

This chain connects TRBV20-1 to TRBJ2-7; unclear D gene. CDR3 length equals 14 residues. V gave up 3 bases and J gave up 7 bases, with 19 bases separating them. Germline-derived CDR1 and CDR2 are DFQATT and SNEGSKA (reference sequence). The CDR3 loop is CSASRAGLLGEQYF. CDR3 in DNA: TGCAGTGCTAGCCGGGCCGGGCTTTTGGGAGAGCAGTACTTC.